This T cell receptor (beta chain) was identified during a study of cytomegalovirus exposure and HLA in healthy donors. CDR1 and CDR2 from the germline V gene are MGHRA and YSYEKL. J lost 10 bases, V lost 5 bases, and 5 bases had no gene match. The CDR3 totals 14 residues. The PCR used 60 Vbeta and 13 Jbeta primers. Assay: immunoSEQ multiplex PCR; the TCRdb copy retains only in-frame clones and omits some. The repertoire holds about 200,000 clones, with roughly 80% as singletons. V and J are TRBV4-1 and TRBJ1-6; 10 bases align to TRBD1. This sequence was found in a man aged 25-40 years in good health and CMV-seronegative. Sequenced: PBMCs. The CDR3 region is CASSARDRGSPLHF. CDR3 nucleotide sequence: TGCGCCAGCAGCGCCCGGGACAGGGGATCACCCCTCCACTTT.